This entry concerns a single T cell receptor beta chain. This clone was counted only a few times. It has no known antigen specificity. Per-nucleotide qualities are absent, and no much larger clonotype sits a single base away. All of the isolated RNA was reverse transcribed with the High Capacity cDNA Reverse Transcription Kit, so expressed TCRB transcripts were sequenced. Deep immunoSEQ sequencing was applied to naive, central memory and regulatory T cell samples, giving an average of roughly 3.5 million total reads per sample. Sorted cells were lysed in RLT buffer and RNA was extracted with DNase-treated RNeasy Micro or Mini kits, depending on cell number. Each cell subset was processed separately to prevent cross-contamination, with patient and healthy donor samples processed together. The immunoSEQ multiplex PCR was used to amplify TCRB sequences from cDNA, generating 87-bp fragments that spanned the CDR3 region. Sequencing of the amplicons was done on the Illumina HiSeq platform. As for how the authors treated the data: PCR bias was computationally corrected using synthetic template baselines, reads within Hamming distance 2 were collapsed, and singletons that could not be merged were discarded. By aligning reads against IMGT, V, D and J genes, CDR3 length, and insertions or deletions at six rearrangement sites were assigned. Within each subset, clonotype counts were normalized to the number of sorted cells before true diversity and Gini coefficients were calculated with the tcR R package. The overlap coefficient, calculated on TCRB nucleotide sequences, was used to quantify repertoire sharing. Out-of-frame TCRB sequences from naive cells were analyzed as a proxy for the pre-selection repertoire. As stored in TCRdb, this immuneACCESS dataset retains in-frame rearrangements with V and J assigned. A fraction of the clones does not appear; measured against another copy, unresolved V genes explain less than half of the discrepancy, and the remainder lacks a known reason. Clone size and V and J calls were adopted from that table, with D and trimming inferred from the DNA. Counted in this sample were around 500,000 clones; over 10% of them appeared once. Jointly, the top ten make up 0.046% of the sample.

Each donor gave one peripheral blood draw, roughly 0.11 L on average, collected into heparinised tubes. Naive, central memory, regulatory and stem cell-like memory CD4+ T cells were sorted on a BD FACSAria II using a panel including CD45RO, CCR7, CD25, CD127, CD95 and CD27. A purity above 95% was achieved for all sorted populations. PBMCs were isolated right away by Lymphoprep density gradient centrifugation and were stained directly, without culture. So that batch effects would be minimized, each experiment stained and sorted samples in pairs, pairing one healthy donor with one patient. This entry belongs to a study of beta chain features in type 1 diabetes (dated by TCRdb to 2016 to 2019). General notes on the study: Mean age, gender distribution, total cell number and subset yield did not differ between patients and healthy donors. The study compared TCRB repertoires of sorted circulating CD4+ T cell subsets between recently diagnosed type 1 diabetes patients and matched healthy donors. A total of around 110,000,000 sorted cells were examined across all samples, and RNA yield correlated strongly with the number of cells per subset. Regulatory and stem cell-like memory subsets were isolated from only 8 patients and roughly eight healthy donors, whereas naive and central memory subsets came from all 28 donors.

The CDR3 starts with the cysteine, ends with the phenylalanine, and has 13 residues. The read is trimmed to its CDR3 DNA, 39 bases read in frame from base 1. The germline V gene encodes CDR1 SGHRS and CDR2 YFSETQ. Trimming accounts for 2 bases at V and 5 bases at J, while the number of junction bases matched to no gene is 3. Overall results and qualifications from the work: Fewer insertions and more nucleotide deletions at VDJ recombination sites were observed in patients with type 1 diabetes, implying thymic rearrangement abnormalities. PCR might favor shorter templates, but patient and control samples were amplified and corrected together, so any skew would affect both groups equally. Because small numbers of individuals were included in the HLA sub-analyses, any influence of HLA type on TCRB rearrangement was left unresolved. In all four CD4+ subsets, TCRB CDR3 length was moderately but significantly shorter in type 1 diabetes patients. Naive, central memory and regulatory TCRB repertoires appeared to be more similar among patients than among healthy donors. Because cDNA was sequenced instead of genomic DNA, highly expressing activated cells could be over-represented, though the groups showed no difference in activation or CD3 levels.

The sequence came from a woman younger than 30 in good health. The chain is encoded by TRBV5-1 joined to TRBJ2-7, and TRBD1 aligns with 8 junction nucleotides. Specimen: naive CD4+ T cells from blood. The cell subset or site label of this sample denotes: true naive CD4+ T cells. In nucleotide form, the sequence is TGCGCCAGCAGCTTAGGACAGGGCAACGAGCAGTACTTC. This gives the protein CASSLGQGNEQYF.